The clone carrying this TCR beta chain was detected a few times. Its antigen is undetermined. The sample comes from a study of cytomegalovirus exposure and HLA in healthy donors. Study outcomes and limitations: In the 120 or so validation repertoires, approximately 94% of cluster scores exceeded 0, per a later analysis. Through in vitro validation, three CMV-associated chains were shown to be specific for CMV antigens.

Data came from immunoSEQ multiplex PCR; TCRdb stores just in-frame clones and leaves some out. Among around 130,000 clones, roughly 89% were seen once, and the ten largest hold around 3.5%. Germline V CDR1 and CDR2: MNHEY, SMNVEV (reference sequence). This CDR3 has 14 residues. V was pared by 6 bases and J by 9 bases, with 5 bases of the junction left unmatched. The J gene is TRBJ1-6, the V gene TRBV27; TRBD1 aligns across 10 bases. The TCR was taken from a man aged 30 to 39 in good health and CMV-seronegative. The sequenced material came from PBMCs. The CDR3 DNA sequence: TGTGCCAGCAGGCCGGGACAGGGGATTTCACCCCTCCACTTT. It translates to CASRPGQGISPLHF.